The present entry profiles one T cell receptor beta chain with its context. The data originate from a study of blood T cell repertoires in COVID-19. TCRdb keeps only in-frame clones here, not all; method: immunoSEQ multiplex PCR. The profile covers over 200,000 clones, with about 90% appearing a single time and about 15% taken by the ten largest. Germline lookup yields CDR1 MNHEY and CDR2 SVGEGT. V lost 2 bases and J 1 base, leaving 14 bases between the germline ends. The CDR3 is 16 amino acids. Material: PBMCs or T cells enriched from blood (not recorded which). The chain couples TRBV6-2 or TRBV6-3 to TRBJ1-1; D call uncertain. The clonotype was recovered from a man between 25 and 39 years old who had been exposed to COVID-19. CDR3 bases: TGTGCCAGCAGTTACCAAATACAGAGCTCGAACACTGAAGCTTTCTTT. Translating it yields CASSYQIQSSNTEAFF.